The clone carrying this T cell receptor (beta chain) was seen a few times. Every member of the patient group was node-negative on CT and PET/CT (none had prior chemotherapy, radiotherapy or other malignancies). Two-round multiplex PCR amplified TCR beta CDR3 from genomic DNA. It was primers specific to each TRBV and TRBJ gene that first-round PCR used. TCRdb re-derived calls from the multiplex PCR reads in MiXCR, one entry per CDR3 protein. The table shows approximately 30,000 distinct CDR3 sequences, with 31% occurring only once. The entry originates in a study of prognosis after radiotherapy for stage I lung cancer. V shed 8 bases and J shed 2 bases, with 14 bases lying between them. The length of the CDR3 is 14 residues. Germline CDR1 and CDR2: MNHNS and SASEGT.

J is TRBJ2-3 and V is TRBV6-1; D is perhaps TRBD1 or TRBD2 (5 bases each). This receptor was taken from a donor aged 50 or older with non-small cell lung cancer. The sample here was PBMCs, taken before or after stereotactic body radiation therapy (not recorded which). CDR3 sequence: CASRTGDLTDTQYF. The CDR3 nucleotides are TGTGCCAGCCGAACCGGGGACCTCACAGATACGCAGTATTTT.